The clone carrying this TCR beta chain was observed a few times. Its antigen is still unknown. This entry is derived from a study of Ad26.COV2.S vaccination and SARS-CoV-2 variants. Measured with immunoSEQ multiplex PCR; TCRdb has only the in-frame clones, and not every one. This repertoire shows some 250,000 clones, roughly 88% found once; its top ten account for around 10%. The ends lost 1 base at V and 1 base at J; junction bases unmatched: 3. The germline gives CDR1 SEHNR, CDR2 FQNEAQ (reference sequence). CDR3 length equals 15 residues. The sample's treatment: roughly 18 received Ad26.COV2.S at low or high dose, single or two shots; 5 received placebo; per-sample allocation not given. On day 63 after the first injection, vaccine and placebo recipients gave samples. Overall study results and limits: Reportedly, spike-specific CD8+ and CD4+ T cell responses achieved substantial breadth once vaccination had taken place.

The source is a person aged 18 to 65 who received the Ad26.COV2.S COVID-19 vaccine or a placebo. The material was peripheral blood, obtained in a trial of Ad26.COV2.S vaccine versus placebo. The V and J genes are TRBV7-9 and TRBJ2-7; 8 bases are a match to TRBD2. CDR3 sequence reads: CASSLGAGASYEQYF. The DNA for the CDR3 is TGTGCCAGCAGCTTAGGAGCGGGAGCGTCCTACGAGCAGTACTTC. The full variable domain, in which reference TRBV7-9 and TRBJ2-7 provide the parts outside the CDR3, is DTGVSQNPRHKITKRGQNVTFRCDPISEHNRLYWYRQTLGQGPEFLTYFQNEAQLEKSRLLSDRFSAERPKGSFSTLEIQRTEQGDSAMYLCASSLGAGASYEQYFGPGTRLTVT.